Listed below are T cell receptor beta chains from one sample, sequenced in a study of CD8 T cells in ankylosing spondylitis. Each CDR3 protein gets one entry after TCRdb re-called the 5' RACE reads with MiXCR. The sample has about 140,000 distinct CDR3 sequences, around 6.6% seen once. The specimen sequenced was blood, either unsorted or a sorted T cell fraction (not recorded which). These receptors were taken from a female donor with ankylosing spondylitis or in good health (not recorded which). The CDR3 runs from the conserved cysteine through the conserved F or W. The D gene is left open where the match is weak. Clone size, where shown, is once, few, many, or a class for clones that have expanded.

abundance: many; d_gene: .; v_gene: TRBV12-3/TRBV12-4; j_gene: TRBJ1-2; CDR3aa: CASSLPVGGYTF; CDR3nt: TGTGCCAGCAGTTTGCCTGTGGGGGGCTACACCTTC
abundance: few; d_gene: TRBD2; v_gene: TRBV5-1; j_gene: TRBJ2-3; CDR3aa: CASSLAGGWGFADTQYF; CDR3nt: TGCGCCAGCAGCTTGGCGGGGGGTTGGGGCTTTGCAGATACGCAGTATTTT
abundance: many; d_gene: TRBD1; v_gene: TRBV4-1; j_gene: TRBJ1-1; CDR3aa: CASSRQGAYTEAFF; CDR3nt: TGCGCCAGCAGCCGGCAGGGGGCGTATACTGAAGCTTTCTTT
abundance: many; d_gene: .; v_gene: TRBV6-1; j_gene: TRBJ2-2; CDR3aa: CASSDGRRGNTGELFF; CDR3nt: TGTGCCAGCAGCGACGGGCGAAGAGGGAACACCGGGGAGCTGTTTTTT
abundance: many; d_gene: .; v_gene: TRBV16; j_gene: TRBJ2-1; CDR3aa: CASSPGQWYNEQFF; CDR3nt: TGTGCCAGCAGCCCCGGACAGTGGTACAATGAGCAGTTCTTC
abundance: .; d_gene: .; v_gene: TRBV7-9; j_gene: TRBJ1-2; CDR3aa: CASSSQGLGYTF; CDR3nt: TGTGCCAGCAGCTCACAGGGTCTTGGCTACACCTTC
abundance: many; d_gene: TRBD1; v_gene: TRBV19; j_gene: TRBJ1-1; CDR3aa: CASRQRTGGEGTEAFF; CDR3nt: TGTGCCAGTAGACAAAGGACAGGGGGCGAGGGGACTGAAGCTTTCTTT
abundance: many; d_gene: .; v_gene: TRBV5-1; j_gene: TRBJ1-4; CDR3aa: CASSLGTDEKLFF; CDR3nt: TGCGCCAGCAGCTTGGGGACAGATGAAAAACTGTTTTTT
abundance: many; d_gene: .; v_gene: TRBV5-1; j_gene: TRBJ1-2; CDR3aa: CASSPSGADYGYTF; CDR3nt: TGCGCCAGCAGCCCGTCGGGGGCCGACTATGGCTACACCTTC
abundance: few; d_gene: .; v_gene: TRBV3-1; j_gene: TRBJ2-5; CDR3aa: CASSLTPGQTFGKETQYF; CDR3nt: TGTGCCAGCTCCCTTACACCCGGACAGACCTTCGGAAAAGAGACCCAGTACTTC
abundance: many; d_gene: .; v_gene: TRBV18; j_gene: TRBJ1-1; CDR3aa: CASSPRPTEAFF; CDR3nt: TGTGCCAGCTCACCCCGGCCCACTGAAGCTTTCTTT
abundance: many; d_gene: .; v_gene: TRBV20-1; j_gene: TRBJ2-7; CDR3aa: CSARVGNEQYF; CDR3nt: TGCAGTGCCAGAGTGGGGAACGAGCAGTACTTC
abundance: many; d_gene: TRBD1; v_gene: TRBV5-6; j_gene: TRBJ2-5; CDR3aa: CASSSTGGSETQYF; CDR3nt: TGTGCCAGCAGCAGTACAGGGGGCTCAGAGACCCAGTACTTC
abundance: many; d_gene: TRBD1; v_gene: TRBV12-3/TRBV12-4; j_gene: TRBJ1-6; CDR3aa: CASSPRGQGNSPLHF; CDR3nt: TGTGCCAGCAGTCCTAGGGGACAGGGTAATTCACCCCTCCACTTT
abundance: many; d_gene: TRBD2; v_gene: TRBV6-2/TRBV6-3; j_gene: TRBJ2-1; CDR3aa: CASRPYSGGPNEQFF; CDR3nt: TGTGCCAGCAGACCCTATAGCGGGGGGCCGAATGAGCAGTTCTTC
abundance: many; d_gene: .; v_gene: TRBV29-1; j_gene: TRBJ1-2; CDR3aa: CSVYYPLDGYTF; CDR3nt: TGCAGCGTTTACTATCCCTTGGATGGCTACACCTTC
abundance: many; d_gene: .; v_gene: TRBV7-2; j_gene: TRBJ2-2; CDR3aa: CASSLVQVGTGELFF; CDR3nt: TGTGCCAGCAGCTTAGTCCAAGTGGGCACCGGGGAGCTGTTTTTT
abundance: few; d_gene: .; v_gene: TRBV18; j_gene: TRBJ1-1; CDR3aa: CASSPEHGNTEAFF; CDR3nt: TGTGCCAGCTCACCAGAACACGGGAACACTGAAGCTTTCTTT
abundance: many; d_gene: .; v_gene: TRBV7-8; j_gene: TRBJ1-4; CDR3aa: CASSPARTNEKLFF; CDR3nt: TGTGCCAGCAGCCCGGCGCGGACTAATGAAAAACTGTTTTTT
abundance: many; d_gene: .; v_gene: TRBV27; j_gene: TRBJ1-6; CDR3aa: CASSQRGNSPLHF; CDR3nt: TGTGCCAGCAGTCAAAGGGGCAATTCACCCCTCCACTTT